The 8 T cell receptor beta chains listed next were all sequenced from one sample in a study of blood T cell repertoires in COVID-19. Some clones are missing from TCRdb's copy, which holds only in-frame ones; the method was immunoSEQ multiplex PCR. The sample yields about 85,000 clones, 70% to 90% seen once. The sample consisted of peripheral blood. These receptors came from a woman of 80 years or more with acute or convalescent COVID-19.

The rearrangement joins TRBV5-4 to TRBJ2-3; 11 bases map to TRBD2. The germline V gene has CDR1 SGHNT and CDR2 YYREEE (reference sequence). Trimming removed 3 bases from V and 6 bases from J; junction bases left unmatched: 9. This CDR3 has 16 amino acids. CDR3 residues: CASSSDTGLAVDTQYF. CDR3 coding DNA: TGTGCCAGCAGCTCGGACACGGGACTAGCGGTGGATACGCAGTATTTT.

This rearrangement joins TRBV9 to TRBJ2-7, with 11 bases that match TRBD2. Germline CDR1 is SGDLS and CDR2 is YYNGEE. V was clipped by 3 bases and J by 3 bases; unmatched bases: 5. This CDR3 region has 15 residues. CDR3 amino acids: CASSEGGTSGYEQYF. The DNA of the CDR3 is TGTGCCAGCAGCGAGGGGGGGACTAGCGGCTACGAGCAGTACTTC.

The chain employs TRBV19 and TRBJ2-1, with TRBD1 matching over 9 bases. With 5 bases clipped from V and 7 bases from J, the junction kept 9 bases outside the gene matches. The CDR3 consists of 15 residues. Germline values: CDR1 LNHDA, CDR2 SQIVND (reference sequence). This CDR3 reads CASSVTGTGRNEQFF. The CDR3 DNA follows: TGTGCCAGTAGTGTCACCGGGACAGGGAGGAATGAGCAGTTCTTC.

The chain carries TRBV7-6 and TRBJ2-2; TRBD1 matches 9 bases. The CDR3 is made up of 15 amino acids. With 5 bases clipped from V and 5 bases from J, the junction kept 6 bases outside the gene matches. Germline V lookup: CDR1 SGHVS, CDR2 FNYEAQ. The CDR3 here is CASSPGTGRTGELFF. CDR3 DNA: TGTGCCAGCAGCCCCGGGACAGGGAGGACCGGGGAGCTGTTTTTT.

This clone was seen only once. The chain links TRBV4-2 to TRBJ2-2; D call uncertain. Per the germline V gene, CDR1 is LGHNA and CDR2 is YNFKEQ. The CDR3 is 12 amino acids. Trimming stripped 4 bases from V and 6 bases from J, with 6 bases between. CDR3 in DNA: TGTGCCAGCAGCCCTCGGTCCGGGGAGCTGTTTTTT. Encoded protein: CASSPRSGELFF.

This clone appeared a single time. The CDR3 loop reads CASSFCGGRASGEQYF. The CDR3 nucleotides are TGCGCCAGCAGTTTTTGCGGCGGGAGGGCCTCGGGCGAGCAGTACTTC. The chain employs TRBV23-1 and TRBJ2-7, with 9 bases matching TRBD2. TRBV23-1 qualifies as an ORF whose function is uncertain. The CDR3 contains 16 residues. Trimming at V came to 5 bases and at J to 6 bases, leaving 14 bases not matched to a gene.

This chain links TRBV29-1 with TRBJ2-1, with 9 bases that match TRBD1. The germline V gene has CDR1 SQVTM and CDR2 ANQGSEA. Trimming took 3 bases from V and 6 from J; bases not matched to a gene: 6. This CDR3 contains 14 residues. The CDR3 loop reads CSVERGQGVNEQFF. The CDR3 coding sequence is TGCAGCGTTGAGAGGGGACAGGGTGTCAATGAGCAGTTCTTC.

V and J are TRBV11-2 and TRBJ1-2; the match to TRBD1 covers 8 bases. The CDR3 is 14 amino acids. Trimming at V came to 4 bases and at J to 4 bases, leaving 5 bases not matched to a gene. CDR1 and CDR2 (germline): SGHAT, FQNNGV. This CDR3 is CASSSAGGGYGYTF. CDR3 coding DNA: TGTGCCAGCAGCTCCGCAGGGGGCGGCTATGGCTACACCTTC.